The next 17 T cell receptor beta chains were all read from a single sample in a study of cytomegalovirus exposure and HLA in healthy donors. Primers for the PCR totalled 60 Vbeta and 13 Jbeta. TCRdb's copy holds only in-frame clones and misses some; the assay was immunoSEQ multiplex PCR. The table has roughly 200,000 clones, roughly 85% seen once. Sequences were obtained from PBMCs. Receptors were obtained from a woman aged 50 to 60 in good health and CMV-seronegative.

Only a few counts were recorded for this clone. V usage is TRBV7-3 and J usage is TRBJ2-1; 8 nucleotides match TRBD2. Unmatched junction bases numbered 11, after V lost 5 bases and J lost 8 bases. In germline, CDR1 is SGHTA, CDR2 FQGTGA. The CDR3 runs 15 residues. The CDR3 spells CASSRGGSSGYEQFF. The CDR3 DNA follows: TGTGCCAGCAGCCGTGGCGGGTCTAGCGGGTATGAGCAGTTCTTC. The whole variable domain, remainder taken from reference TRBV7-3 and TRBJ2-1, is GAGVSQTPSNKVTEKGKYVELRCDPISGHTALYWYRQSLGQGPEFLIYFQGTGAADDSGLPNDRFFAVRPEGSVSTLKIQRTERGDSAVYLCASSRGGSSGYEQFFGPGTRLTVL.

This chain links TRBV5-1 with TRBJ2-1, with TRBD2 matching 8 bases. V dropped 5 bases and J dropped 1; count of bases not matched to a gene: 5. The V gene's germline CDR1 is SGHRS and CDR2 YFSETQ. The CDR3 totals 15 residues. The CDR3 bases are TGCGCCAGCAGGACTAGCGAAATATCCTACAATGAGCAGTTCTTC. This encodes CASRTSEISYNEQFF.

For the CDR3, the DNA is TGTGCCAGCAGGCTACAGGTTATCTATAATTCACCCCTCCACTTT. It yields the protein CASRLQVIYNSPLHF. The chain carries TRBV11-2 and TRBJ1-6; D is possibly TRBD1 (5 bases). The germline V gene encodes CDR1 SGHAT and CDR2 FQNNGV. The germline V and J ends were trimmed by 6 bases and 3 bases, with 12 bases remaining between them. This CDR3 comprises 15 residues.

The J gene is TRBJ1-2, the V gene TRBV18; the match to TRBD1 covers 7 bases. The CDR3 has 14 amino acids. The germline gives CDR1 KGHSH, CDR2 LQKENI. The junction had 6 bases not matched to a gene; V was cut back by 4 bases and J by 4 bases. The CDR3 region is CASSQMGQIYGYTF. CDR3 sequence (DNA): TGTGCCAGCTCACAAATGGGACAGATCTATGGCTACACCTTC.

The chain employs TRBV28 and TRBJ1-1, with D uncertain. V was shortened by 6 bases and J by 1 base, with 15 bases between the two germline ends. In germline, CDR1 is MDHEN, CDR2 SYDVKM. The CDR3 runs 15 residues. The CDR3 protein is CASSPSDGWNTEAFF. The CDR3 nucleotides are TGTGCCAGCAGCCCTAGCGACGGTTGGAACACTGAAGCTTTCTTT. The variable domain in full, completed from reference TRBV28 and TRBJ1-1, reads DVKVTQSSRYLVKRTGEKVFLECVQDMDHENMFWYRQDPGLGLRLIYFSYDVKMKEKGDIPEGYSVSREKKERFSLILESASTNQTSMYLCASSPSDGWNTEAFFGQGTRLTVV.

J is TRBJ1-1 and V is TRBV5-8; weak D call: TRBD1 (5 bases). The germline V gene has CDR1 SGHTS and CDR2 YDEGEE. Trimming removed 5 bases at V and 1 base at J, with 9 bases between. This CDR3 has 13 amino acids. DNA of the CDR3: TGTGCCAGCAGATTGACAGAGAACACTGAAGCTTTCTTT. As protein: CASRLTENTEAFF.

The rearrangement links TRBV2 to TRBJ2-2; 10 bases line up with TRBD2. Germline CDR1 SNHLY, CDR2 FYNNEI. V trimming: 6 bases; J trimming: 7 bases; junction bases outside the gene matches: 8. CDR3 length: 15 residues. The CDR3 loop is CASSASGRAGGELFF. CDR3 coding DNA: TGTGCCAGCAGCGCAAGCGGGAGGGCCGGCGGGGAGCTGTTTTTT.

The chain recombines TRBV2 with TRBJ2-1, with 7 nucleotides matching TRBD2. The junction had 16 bases not matched to a gene; V was cut back by 7 bases and J by 1 base. This CDR3 is 18 amino acids long. From germline, CDR1 is SNHLY and CDR2 FYNNEI. The CDR3 reads CASKSTGRDYFSYNEQFF. DNA for the CDR3: TGTGCCAGCAAATCCACGGGCCGGGACTACTTTTCCTACAATGAGCAGTTCTTC.

This clone was seen a handful of times. The gene calls are TRBV11-3 and TRBJ1-1; tentative D call: TRBD1 (6 bases). Germline CDR1 SGHNT, CDR2 YENEEA. Trimming removed 9 bases at V and 1 base at J, with 15 bases between. This CDR3 spans 14 amino acids. The CDR3: CARPSGQKNTEAFF. The CDR3 coding sequence is TGTGCCAGGCCGAGCGGACAGAAGAACACTGAAGCTTTCTTT.

The chain carries TRBV7-8 and TRBJ1-2; TRBD1 might be the D (5 bases). Germline values: CDR1 SGHVS, CDR2 FQNEAQ. The CDR3 runs 13 residues. V gave up 5 bases and J gave up 8 bases, with 15 bases separating them. The CDR3 here is CASSAGRTSGYTF. For the CDR3, the DNA is TGTGCCAGCAGCGCGGGACGGACTTCGGGCTACACCTTC.

The chain uses TRBV28 and TRBJ2-7, with TRBD1 as a possible D gene (6 bases). CDR3 length: 14 amino acids. V was cut by 7 bases and J by 0 bases, with 13 bases left in between. Per germline, CDR1 MDHEN and CDR2 SYDVKM. The CDR3: CASTWGPSSYEQYF. CDR3 sequence (DNA): TGTGCCAGCACTTGGGGGCCGAGCTCCTACGAGCAGTACTTC. Full variable domain (outside the CDR3, taken from reference TRBV28 and TRBJ2-7): DVKVTQSSRYLVKRTGEKVFLECVQDMDHENMFWYRQDPGLGLRLIYFSYDVKMKEKGDIPEGYSVSREKKERFSLILESASTNQTSMYLCASTWGPSSYEQYFGPGTRLTVT.

As to this clone: This same CDR3 is encoded by further DNA sequences in the sample. The chain joins TRBV28 to TRBJ1-3; 8 nucleotides align to TRBD1. Losses at the gene ends were 5 bases for V and 4 bases for J; bases not matched to a gene: 4. The V gene's germline CDR1 is MDHEN and CDR2 SYDVKM. The CDR3 spans 14 residues. The CDR3 nucleotides are TGTGCCAGCAGTCCAGGGGGCGCGGGAAACACCATATATTTT. Protein sequence: CASSPGGAGNTIYF.

This rearrangement joins TRBV6-4 to TRBJ1-1; D is perhaps TRBD1 (6 bases). Trimming pared 6 bases from V and 14 bases from J, leaving 16 bases between. The CDR3 has 11 residues. Germline V CDR1 and CDR2: MRHNA, SNTAGT. CDR3 DNA sequence: TGTGCCAGCAGAGGACAGTCGGGCTCCTTCTTT. Translated: CASRGQSGSFF.

This chain joins TRBV5-1 and TRBJ1-4, with 11 bases aligning to TRBD1. CDR3 size: 14 residues. V gave up 5 bases and J gave up 3 bases; unmatched junction bases: 0. The germline gives CDR1 SGHRS, CDR2 YFSETQ. The DNA for the CDR3 is TGCGCCAGCAGGGGACAGGGGGCTAATGAAAAACTGTTTTTT. It codes for CASRGQGANEKLFF.

The chain combines TRBV9 with TRBJ2-5; the match to TRBD2 covers 13 bases. The trim removed 0 bases at V and 1 base at J, leaving 0 bases unmatched. This CDR3 has 16 residues. Germline CDR1 reads SGDLS; CDR2 reads YYNGEE. In DNA form, the CDR3 reads TGTGCCAGCAGCGTAGGACTAGCGGGAGGCCAAGAGACCCAGTACTTC. It yields the protein CASSVGLAGGQETQYF.

The J gene is TRBJ2-1, the V gene TRBV19, with 12 bases fitting TRBD2. The germline V gene has CDR1 LNHDA and CDR2 SQIVND (reference sequence). V shed 7 bases, J shed 12 bases, and the junction held 10 bases outside the gene matches. The CDR3 runs 14 residues. The CDR3 loop is CASTQARTSGMQFF. DNA of the CDR3: TGTGCCAGTACCCAAGCCCGGACTAGCGGGATGCAGTTCTTC. Looking up the rest from reference TRBV19 and TRBJ2-1 gives the full variable domain: DGGITQSPKYLFRKEGQNVTLSCEQNLNHDAMYWYRQDPGQGLRLIYYSQIVNDFQKGDIAEGYSVSREKKESFPLTVTSAQKNPTAFYLCASTQARTSGMQFFGPGTRLTVL.

The gene calls are TRBV29-1 and TRBJ2-7; 12 positions match TRBD2. The CDR3 sequence is 14 residues long. V lost 3 bases to trimming and J lost 2 bases; unmatched junction nucleotides: 2. Germline lookup yields CDR1 SQVTM and CDR2 ANQGSEA. The CDR3 nucleotides read TGCAGCGTTGACGGGACTAGCGGGCCCTACGAGCAGTACTTC. Translated: CSVDGTSGPYEQYF.